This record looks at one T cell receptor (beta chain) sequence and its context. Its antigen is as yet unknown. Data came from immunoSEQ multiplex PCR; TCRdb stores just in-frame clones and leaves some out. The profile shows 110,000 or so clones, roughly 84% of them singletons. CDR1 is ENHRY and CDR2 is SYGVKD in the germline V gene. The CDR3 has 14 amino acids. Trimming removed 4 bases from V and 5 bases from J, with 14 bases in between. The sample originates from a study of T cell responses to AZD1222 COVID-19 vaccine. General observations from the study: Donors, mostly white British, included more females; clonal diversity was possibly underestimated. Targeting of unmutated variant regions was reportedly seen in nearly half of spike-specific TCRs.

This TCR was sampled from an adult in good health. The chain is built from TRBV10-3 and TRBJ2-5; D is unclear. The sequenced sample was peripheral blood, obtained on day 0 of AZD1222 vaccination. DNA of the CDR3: TGTGCCATCAGTGGCACCGCGGTCATTGAGACCCAGTACTTC. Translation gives CAISGTAVIETQYF.